The next 20 T cell receptor beta chains were all read from a single sample in a study of blood T cells in healthy people across ages. Alongside a J-beta primer mix, a sample-barcoded 5' primer served in a second PCR lasting roughly 6 to 12 cycles. TCRdb independently ran MiXCR on the 5' RACE reads; one entry per CDR3 protein. The table lists 2 million or so distinct CDR3 sequences, less than 50% of them singletons. Sequenced input: blood. The receptors stem from a woman in her forties in good health.

The sample holds one count of this clonotype. The chain joins TRBV28 to TRBJ2-4; D might be TRBD2 (5 bases). The DNA matches TRBJ2-7 better at its end, which makes the J call doubtful. The CDR3 is 12 residues long. Germline assignment: CDR1 MDHEN and CDR2 SYDVKM. CDR3 nucleotide sequence: TGTGCCAGCACACGAGGGAACTACGAGCAGTACTTC. Amino acids: CASTRGNYEQYF.

CDR3 in DNA: TGTGCCAGCAGTTGTAGCTGTCTGAAGCACAATGAGCAGTTCTTC. It translates to CASSCSCLKHNEQFF. The genes are TRBV6-2 or TRBV6-3 and TRBJ2-1; D is uncertain. CDR3 length equals 15 residues. Trimming removed 4 bases from V and 5 bases from J, with 15 bases in between. Germline V CDR1 and CDR2: MNHEY, SVGEGT.

The chain couples TRBV4-2 to TRBJ2-1; 12 nucleotides line up with TRBD2. The V gene end was trimmed by 5 bases and the J gene end by 12 bases; junction bases not matched to a gene: 17. Germline CDR1 is LGHNA and CDR2 is YNFKEQ. The CDR3 runs to 17 residues. In nucleotides, the CDR3 is TGTGCCAGCAGCAATACAAAGGCGGGACTAGCGGGTGTGAGGCAGTTCTTC. Its protein is CASSNTKAGLAGVRQFF.

This chain connects TRBV19 to TRBJ2-1; a weak D match, TRBD1 (6 bases). Germline V gives CDR1 LNHDA, CDR2 SQIVND (reference sequence). With 3 bases removed from V and 3 bases from J, the gap between germline ends came to 12 bases. This CDR3 has 15 residues. As DNA, the CDR3 is TGTGCCAGTAGTATCCTCCGGACAGACTACAATGAGCAGTTCTTC. It is translated as CASSILRTDYNEQFF. Full variable domain (outside the CDR3, taken from reference TRBV19 and TRBJ2-1): DGGITQSPKYLFRKEGQNVTLSCEQNLNHDAMYWYRQDPGQGLRLIYYSQIVNDFQKGDIAEGYSVSREKKESFPLTVTSAQKNPTAFYLCASSILRTDYNEQFFGPGTRLTVL.

This clonotype was counted ten times or more. The gene calls are TRBV29-1 and TRBJ2-7, with 7 bases matching TRBD2. V gave up 5 bases and J gave up 3 bases; unmatched junction bases: 1. CDR1 is SQVTM, CDR2 ANQGSEA, per germline. The CDR3 is made up of 11 amino acids. The chain's CDR3 is CSVWDYYEQYF. The CDR3 nucleotides are TGCAGCGTTTGGGACTACTACGAGCAGTACTTC.

V and J are TRBV27 and TRBJ2-1, with D tentatively TRBD2 (6 bases). Trimming removed 0 bases from V and 5 bases from J, with 14 bases in between. From germline, CDR1 is MNHEY and CDR2 SMNVEV (reference sequence). The CDR3 covers 16 residues. This CDR3 is CASSLSVGEAHNEQFF. CDR3 coding DNA: TGTGCCAGCAGTTTATCAGTGGGGGAGGCACACAATGAGCAGTTCTTC.

The genes are TRBV6-2 or TRBV6-3 and TRBJ2-1; D is unresolved. CDR1 MNHEY and CDR2 SVGEGT come from the germline V gene. The CDR3 consists of 13 residues. Between the trimmed V and J ends, which lost 0 bases and 7 bases, there was a span of 7 bases. The CDR3 spells CASSYSRMNEQFF. The DNA for the CDR3 is TGTGCCAGCAGTTACTCGCGAATGAATGAGCAGTTCTTC.

The chain combines TRBV5-1 with TRBJ2-3, with 7 bases matching TRBD1. The CDR3 has 15 residues. CDR1 is SGHRS and CDR2 is YFSETQ in the germline V gene. With V trimmed by 6 bases and J by 0 bases, 7 bases remained unmatched. This CDR3 reads CASTTDRVSTDTQYF. As DNA, the CDR3 is TGCGCCAGCACAACCGACAGGGTTAGCACAGATACGCAGTATTTT.

On this clonotype itself: One junction end does not reproduce the germline sequence, and a read error may be involved. The chain has TRBV29-1 and TRBJ1-2; 10 bases align to TRBD1. The CDR3 loop spans 15 amino acids. CDR1 and CDR2 from the germline V gene are SQVTM and ANQGSEA. The DNA for the CDR3 is TGCAGCGTAGTCCGGACAGGGGGAGCAAAATATGACTACACCTTC. This gives the protein CSVVRTGGAKYDYTF.

This clonotype came up a few times. The V gene is TRBV10-3, the J gene TRBJ2-5; D is undetermined. V shed 0 bases and J shed 5 bases, with 10 bases lying between them. The CDR3 totals 14 residues. Germline values: CDR1 ENHRY, CDR2 SYGVKD. The CDR3 nucleotides read TGTGCCATCAGTGAGTCGCAGTCTCAGGAGACCCAGTACTTC. This translates into CAISESQSQETQYF.

This clonotype came up many times. The chain links TRBV5-1 to TRBJ2-5; possibly TRBD1 or TRBD2 for D (5 bases each). The V end was cut by 0 bases, the J end by 5 bases, with 11 bases between. The length of the CDR3 is 14 residues. Germline CDR1 reads SGHRS; CDR2 reads YFSETQ. CDR3 residues: CASSLGEGMETQYF. The CDR3 nucleotides are TGCGCCAGCAGCTTGGGAGAGGGGATGGAGACCCAGTACTTC. Full variable domain (missing parts from reference TRBV5-1 and TRBJ2-5): KAGVTQTPRYLIKTRGQQVTLSCSPISGHRSVSWYQQTPGQGLQFLFEYFSETQRNKGNFPGRFSGRQFSNSRSEMNVSTLELGDSALYLCASSLGEGMETQYFGPGTRLLVL.

The V and J genes are TRBV29-1 and TRBJ2-5; D is uncertain. The germline CDR1 and CDR2 sequences are SQVTM and ANQGSEA. The CDR3 runs to 12 residues. V lost 0 bases and J 5 bases, leaving 7 bases between the germline ends. CDR3: CSVEETSETQYF. The CDR3 DNA reads as TGCAGCGTTGAAGAGACCTCGGAGACCCAGTACTTC. Looking up the rest from reference TRBV29-1 and TRBJ2-5 gives the full variable domain: SAVISQKPSRDICQRGTSLTIQCQVDSQVTMMFWYRQQPGQSLTLIATANQGSEATYESGFVIDKFPISRPNLTFSTLTVSNMSPEDSSIYLCSVEETSETQYFGPGTRLLVL.

On this clonotype itself: One junction end disagrees with the germline gene, perhaps due to a read error. This chain links TRBV4-3 with TRBJ2-1, with TRBD2 as a possible D gene (5 bases). CDR1 and CDR2 from the germline V gene are LGHNA and YSLEER. CDR3 length: 17 amino acids. The CDR3 reads CASSQGLPGSSYSEQFF. As DNA, the CDR3 is TGCGCCAGCAGCCAAGGGCTGCCGGGATCCTCCTACAGTGAGCAGTTCTTC.

The rearrangement links TRBV5-1 to TRBJ1-2; TRBD1 matches at 8 bases. Losses at the gene ends were 5 bases for V and 4 bases for J; bases not matched to a gene: 10. This CDR3 contains 15 residues. From germline, CDR1 is SGHRS and CDR2 YFSETQ. CDR3 in DNA: TGCGCCAGCAGAAACGGGACAGGACCTTCCTATGGCTACACCTTC. It codes for CASRNGTGPSYGYTF.

The V gene is TRBV20-1, the J gene TRBJ1-2; D might be TRBD1 (5 bases). CDR1 and CDR2 (germline): DFQATT, SNEGSKA (reference sequence). The CDR3 extends over 14 amino acids. Trimming removed 3 bases from V and 0 bases from J, with 11 bases in between. CDR3 amino acids: CSASGGGANYGYTF. The CDR3 DNA sequence: TGCAGTGCTAGTGGGGGAGGGGCTAACTATGGCTACACCTTC.

This clonotype came up a few times. DNA of the CDR3: TGCGCCAGCAGCCAAGATCTAACAGGGTATCAAGAGACCCAGTACTTC. It codes for CASSQDLTGYQETQYF. The rearrangement joins TRBV4-3 to TRBJ2-5, with a tentative D call TRBD1 (6 bases). The V and J ends lost 0 bases and 2 bases respectively, with 13 bases between them. From germline, CDR1 is LGHNA and CDR2 YSLEER. CDR3 length: 16 residues.

This clonotype was observed a few times. The chain employs TRBV7-2 and TRBJ2-1; D possibly corresponds to TRBD1 (5 bases). CDR1 and CDR2 from the germline V gene are SGHTA and FQGNSA. Trimming stripped 2 bases from V and 0 bases from J, with 11 bases between. The CDR3 length is 16 residues. As DNA, the CDR3 is TGTGCCAGCAGCTTAAATTTTCAGGGCTCCTACAATGAGCAGTTCTTC. Residues: CASSLNFQGSYNEQFF.

The gene calls are TRBV7-3 and TRBJ2-3; weak D call: TRBD1 (5 bases). The CDR3 contains 14 residues. V was clipped by 5 bases and J by 6 bases, with 15 bases between them. Germline CDR1 reads SGHTA; CDR2 reads FQGTGA. The CDR3 loop is CASSPDRALDTQYF. The CDR3 nucleotides read TGTGCCAGCAGCCCCGACAGAGCGCTTGATACGCAGTATTTT.

To note about this clonotype: One junction end disagrees with the germline gene, perhaps due to a read error. The DNA for the CDR3 is TGCAGCGTTGAGGCCTCAAAAAAGGGACTAGCGGGGGGGAAGGCCTACAATGAGCGGTTCTTC. Encoded protein: CSVEASKKGLAGGKAYNERFF. The rearrangement uses TRBV29-1 and TRBJ2-1; 16 bases line up with TRBD2. The CDR3 covers 21 residues. Germline CDR1 is SQVTM and CDR2 is ANQGSEA.

The chain links TRBV27 to TRBJ1-4, with 7 bases lining up with TRBD1. Germline V gene data show CDR1 as MNHEY and CDR2 as SMNVEV (reference sequence). With V trimmed by 2 bases and J by 6 bases, 3 bases remained unmatched. CDR3 length equals 14 residues. CDR3 protein: CASSLEGADEKLFF. The CDR3 bases are TGTGCCAGCAGTTTAGAGGGGGCAGATGAAAAACTGTTTTTT.